This passage covers 24 T cell receptor beta chains from one sample sequenced in a study of metastatic and nonmetastatic thyroid tumors. TCRdb reassembled clones from the PCR reads with MiXCR. The sample lists over 6,500 clones; around a quarter were seen once. Not a single patient had been given any form of treatment at any point before undergoing thyroid surgery. The sample consisted of adjacent normal tissue. Receptor source: a male donor with papillary thyroid cancer or a benign thyroid nodule (not recorded which). Some clones in this sample may be carry-over from other donors' samples.

Only a few counts were recorded for this clone. The sample holds other DNA sequences that translate to the same CDR3. The gene calls are TRBV12-3 or TRBV12-4 and TRBJ2-7; the D gene is possibly TRBD2 (6 bases). V was trimmed by 5 bases and J by 2 bases, leaving 10 bases between them. The length of the CDR3 is 13 residues. The CDR3 sequence: CASSPGGTYEQYF. Written as DNA, the CDR3 is TGTGCCAGCAGTCCCGGGGGAACCTACGAGCAGTACTTC.

Notes on this clone: This same CDR3 is encoded by further DNA sequences in the sample. The CDR3 DNA sequence: TGCAGTGCTAGAAAATTCGATGCCTACAATGAGCAGTTCTTC. It is translated as CSARKFDAYNEQFF. The chain employs TRBV20-1 and TRBJ2-1; D not resolved. Trimming pared 2 bases from V and 2 bases from J, leaving 10 bases between. CDR1 DFQATT and CDR2 SNEGSKA come from the germline V gene (reference sequence). There are 14 residues in the CDR3.

J is TRBJ2-7 and V is TRBV20-1; TRBD1 is a possible D gene (6 bases). The CDR3 has 17 amino acids. V lost 3 bases and J 0 bases, leaving 21 bases between the germline ends. Germline loops: CDR1 DFQATT, CDR2 SNEGSKA (reference sequence). The DNA for the CDR3 is TGCAGTGCTAGGGTGTACAGGGTGGGGGACGGCTCCTACGAGCAGTACTTC. Protein product: CSARVYRVGDGSYEQYF.

Regarding this clone: The conserved phenylalanine or tryptophan is not found at the CDR3 terminus, so this likely reflects a read error. The J gene is TRBJ1-1, the V gene TRBV20-1; D is possibly TRBD1 (5 bases). There are 14 residues in the CDR3. V gave up 6 bases and J gave up 2 bases, with 16 bases separating them. Germline CDR1 reads DFQATT; CDR2 reads SNEGSKA (reference sequence). Here the CDR3 reads CSALKGGVNTEAFL. CDR3 sequence (DNA): TGCAGTGCCCTGAAAGGAGGGGTAAACACTGAAGCTTTCCTT.

This clone was seen a few times. The rearrangement uses TRBV6-1 and TRBJ1-1; the D is unclear. V lost 6 bases to trimming and J lost 7 bases, with 12 bases between them. The V gene's germline CDR1 is MNHNS and CDR2 SASEGT. The CDR3 runs 12 residues. The CDR3 reads CASSLRLVEAFF. The CDR3 region has the DNA TGTGCCAGCAGCCTCCGTTTGGTTGAAGCTTTCTTT.

The gene calls are TRBV6-1 and TRBJ2-1, with TRBD2 identical over 10 bases. Germline V CDR1 and CDR2: MNHNS, SASEGT. CDR3 length: 15 residues. V lost 5 bases and J lost 4; bases outside the gene matches: 5. The CDR3 is CASSPSAGGYNEQFF. In DNA form, the CDR3 reads TGTGCCAGCAGTCCCTCAGCGGGAGGGTACAATGAGCAGTTCTTC.

This chain uses TRBV7-6 with TRBJ2-7; TRBD1 matches 11 bases. V was pared by 4 bases and J by 0 bases, with 5 bases of the junction left unmatched. The CDR3 loop spans 16 amino acids. CDR1 and CDR2 (germline): SGHVS, FNYEAQ. The CDR3 nucleotides read TGTGCCAGCAGCTCGGGGACAGGGGGAGGCTCCTACGAGCAGTACTTC. This encodes CASSSGTGGGSYEQYF.

In this sample, this clone is medium-sized. The chain recombines TRBV7-2 with TRBJ2-2; the D gene is possibly TRBD1 (5 bases). Germline V gives CDR1 SGHTA, CDR2 FQGNSA. CDR3 length: 14 amino acids. Trimming stripped 0 bases from V and 5 bases from J, with 7 bases between. CDR3 region: CASSLASGTGELFF. CDR3 nucleotide sequence: TGTGCCAGCAGCTTAGCATCAGGGACCGGGGAGCTGTTTTTT.

About this clone: Other DNA sequences in this specimen translate into the identical CDR3. The chain combines TRBV30 with TRBJ1-6, with D hard to call. V dropped 0 bases and J dropped 7 bases, with 7 bases sitting between them. The CDR3 is 13 amino acids. CDR1 is GTSNPN and CDR2 is SVGIG in the germline V gene (reference sequence). The CDR3 loop reads CAWSVRSNSPLHF. DNA for the CDR3: TGTGCCTGGAGTGTCCGGTCCAATTCACCCCTCCACTTT.

At least ten counts were recorded for this clone. For the CDR3, the DNA is TGTGCCAGCAGAGATCGACTAGCGGGGGCTACAGATACGCAGTATTTT. Its protein product is CASRDRLAGATDTQYF. This rearrangement joins TRBV6-1 to TRBJ2-3; TRBD2 matches at 12 bases. This CDR3 comprises 16 residues. From germline, CDR1 is MNHNS and CDR2 SASEGT. The V gene end was trimmed by 6 bases and the J gene end by 3 bases; junction bases not matched to a gene: 7.

This clone was seen a handful of times. This chain uses TRBV4-1 with TRBJ1-2; TRBD1 might be the D (6 bases). Germline CDR1 is MGHRA and CDR2 is YSYEKL. The V end lost 3 bases, the J end lost 4 bases, and 9 bases lay between the germline ends. The CDR3 contains 13 residues. The CDR3 protein is CASSQDSSYGYTF. As DNA, the CDR3 is TGCGCCAGCAGCCAGGACAGCTCCTATGGCTACACCTTC.

On this clone: A much larger clone differs from this one at a single base, so this may be a read error. The chain links TRBV11-1 to TRBJ2-7; 9 nucleotides agree with TRBD1. The CDR3 runs 17 residues. V shed 5 bases and J 2 bases; nucleotides not matched to a gene: 13. Per the germline V gene, CDR1 is SGHAT and CDR2 is FQDESV (reference sequence). The CDR3 region is CASSPVVGTGCTYEQYF. The CDR3 nucleotides are TGTGCCAGCAGCCCAGTGGTAGGGACAGGGTGTACCTACGAGCAGTACTTC. Full variable domain (missing parts from reference TRBV11-1 and TRBJ2-7): EAEVAQSPRYKITEKSQAVAFWCDPISGHATLYWYRQILGQGPELLVQFQDESVVDDSQLPKDRFSAERLKGVDSTLKIQPAELGDSAMYLCASSPVVGTGCTYEQYFGPGTRLTVT.

The chain recombines TRBV10-1 with TRBJ2-7; D gene uncertain. V lost 4 bases and J lost 0, with 13 bases in between. Germline CDR1 WNHNN, CDR2 SYGVQD (reference sequence). CDR3 size: 15 residues. CDR3: CASSASRPSSYEQYF. CDR3 coding DNA: TGCGCCAGCAGTGCGTCCCGGCCAAGCTCCTACGAGCAGTACTTC.

The chain uses TRBV6-1 and TRBJ1-1; 9 nucleotides match TRBD1. The CDR3 runs 15 residues. CDR1 and CDR2 from the germline V gene are MNHNS and SASEGT. Trimming cost V 3 bases and J 4 bases; bases outside gene matches: 6. Written as DNA, the CDR3 is TGTGCCAGCAGTGAGTGGTACAGGGGGCCCACTGAAGCTTTCTTT. Translated, it gives CASSEWYRGPTEAFF.

The chain is built from TRBV6-1 and TRBJ1-2; the D gene is possibly TRBD1 (5 bases). Looked up from germline, CDR1 is MNHNS and CDR2 is SASEGT. Trimming took 9 bases from V and 4 from J, leaving 9 bases between them. This CDR3 comprises 11 residues. CDR3 sequence (DNA): TGTGCCAGTGGAGGGGTCTATGGCTACACCTTC. The encoded protein is CASGGVYGYTF.

This clone counts as medium-sized. V gene TRBV2 combines with J gene TRBJ2-5; D possibly corresponds to TRBD2 (5 bases). Per the germline V gene, CDR1 is SNHLY and CDR2 is FYNNEI. The V end lost 7 bases, the J end lost 1 base, and 16 bases lay between the germline ends. The CDR3 covers 15 residues. CDR3: CASKKQGGPQETQYF. The CDR3, as DNA: TGTGCCAGCAAGAAGCAAGGAGGCCCCCAAGAGACCCAGTACTTC.

This clone is labeled large (0.1 to 1%). The chain links TRBV27 to TRBJ2-7; D is unclear. Germline CDR1 MNHEY, CDR2 SMNVEV (reference sequence). This CDR3 has 13 amino acids. The V end lost 5 bases, the J end lost 2 bases, and 10 bases lay between the germline ends. The CDR3 nucleotides are TGTGCCAGCAGTCCCCGACGGACCTACGAGCAGTACTTC. As protein: CASSPRRTYEQYF.

This clone was seen more than once but under ten times. The gene calls are TRBV19 and TRBJ1-4; 7 bases are shared with TRBD1. Germline CDR1 is LNHDA and CDR2 is SQIVND (reference sequence). CDR3 length: 15 residues. V dropped 5 bases and J dropped 3; count of bases not matched to a gene: 6. CDR3 DNA: TGTGCCAGTAGTGGAGGGACAGTTTCTAATGAAAAACTGTTTTTT. This sequence encodes CASSGGTVSNEKLFF.

This clone came up many times. The gene calls are TRBV28 and TRBJ2-2, with unresolved D. V was pared by 5 bases and J by 7 bases, with 14 bases between. Per germline, CDR1 MDHEN and CDR2 SYDVKM. This CDR3 has 14 residues. CDR3 residues: CASSRLKRSGELFF. For the CDR3, the DNA is TGTGCCAGCAGTAGACTTAAGAGGAGCGGGGAGCTGTTTTTT. Looking up the rest from reference TRBV28 and TRBJ2-2 gives the full variable domain: DVKVTQSSRYLVKRTGEKVFLECVQDMDHENMFWYRQDPGLGLRLIYFSYDVKMKEKGDIPEGYSVSREKKERFSLILESASTNQTSMYLCASSRLKRSGELFFGEGSRLTVL.

This clone was counted only a few times. The chain uses TRBV6-1 and TRBJ1-5; D remains ambiguous. Per germline, CDR1 MNHNS and CDR2 SASEGT. The CDR3 sequence is 13 residues long. Trimming shortened V by 8 bases and J by 0 bases, and 8 bases separated the two germline ends. CDR3 amino acids: CASSWGSNQPQHF. The CDR3 DNA sequence: TGTGCCAGCTCATGGGGTAGCAATCAGCCCCAGCATTTT.

This clone was observed a handful of times. The conserved final phenylalanine or tryptophan is absent from the CDR3, which likely points to a read error. It is unclear where the CDR3 begins or ends on the DNA, so no DNA is shown, and the CDR3 is as TCRdb lists it. CDR3 amino acids: CASSTRGG. The chain joins TRBV9 to TRBJ2-5; the D call TRBD1 from the table was never checked on the DNA. Germline loops: CDR1 SGDLS, CDR2 YYNGEE. Ends included, the CDR3 has 8 residues.

This clone was detected once. The chain has TRBV5-4 and TRBJ1-5; tentative D call: TRBD1 (6 bases). From germline, CDR1 is SGHNT and CDR2 YYREEE (reference sequence). The CDR3 runs to 17 residues. Trimming took 2 bases from V and 2 from J, leaving 17 bases between them. The CDR3 coding sequence is TGTGCCAGCAGCTTTAACTACAGGGACATAGGCAATCAGCCCCAGCATTTT. Protein product: CASSFNYRDIGNQPQHF.

The CDR3 spells CSARAPPGVDSPLHF. The CDR3 nucleotides read TGCAGTGCTAGAGCCCCGCCAGGAGTCGATTCACCCCTCCACTTT. The V gene is TRBV20-1, the J gene TRBJ1-6; D is ambiguous. Looked up from germline, CDR1 is DFQATT and CDR2 is SNEGSKA (reference sequence). The V end was cut by 1 base, the J end by 8 bases, with 15 bases between. This CDR3 region has 15 residues.

The V and J genes are TRBV20-1 and TRBJ1-2, with D uncertain. The CDR3 consists of 13 residues. Trimming removed 1 base from V and 4 bases from J, with 10 bases in between. The germline gives CDR1 DFQATT, CDR2 SNEGSKA (reference sequence). In DNA, the CDR3 is TGCAGTGCTAGAGTGGGCCGGGGCTATGGCTACACCTTC. Protein: CSARVGRGYGYTF.